Below are 30 T cell receptor beta chains sequenced from a single sample in a study of PD-L1 blockade in urothelial cancer. Indicated time point: pretreatment peripheral blood. Profiling relied on immunoSEQ multiplex PCR, and the TCRdb table lists in-frame clones only, not all of them. The sample includes around 33,000 clones, roughly 82% of them seen just once. This sample comprised PBMCs, obtained around atezolizumab (anti-PD-L1) treatment. These receptors came from a man aged 55-75 years with urothelial cancer.

The chain couples TRBV9 to TRBJ2-3; 7 bases are shared with TRBD2. The CDR3 spans 15 residues. J gave up 2 bases and V 0 bases, and 3 bases lay outside the gene matches. The germline V gene has CDR1 SGDLS and CDR2 YYNGEE. The CDR3: CASSVEAGLTDTQYF. The CDR3, as DNA: TGTGCCAGCAGCGTAGAAGCGGGGCTCACAGATACGCAGTATTTT.

The chain employs TRBV29-1 and TRBJ2-2; D perhaps matches TRBD2 (6 bases). Germline CDR1 and CDR2: SQVTM and ANQGSEA. V was clipped by 4 bases and J by 7 bases, with 10 bases between them. This CDR3 has 12 residues. CDR3 loop: CSVAEGSGELFF. CDR3 nucleotide sequence: TGCAGCGTTGCGGAGGGCAGCGGGGAGCTGTTTTTT.

The CDR3 here is CASSYSTGVNTEAFF. CDR3 nucleotides: TGTGCCAGCAGTTACTCGACAGGGGTGAACACTGAAGCTTTCTTT. The chain combines TRBV6-5 with TRBJ1-1, with 8 bases fitting TRBD1. This CDR3 spans 15 amino acids. V dropped 0 bases and J dropped 0; count of bases not matched to a gene: 0. CDR1 is MNHEY, CDR2 SVGAGI, per germline.

This chain uses TRBV5-4 with TRBJ2-7, with a possible D match to TRBD1 (6 bases). Looked up from germline, CDR1 is SGHNT and CDR2 is YYREEE (reference sequence). CDR3 length: 14 residues. V lost 0 bases, J lost 2 bases, and 9 bases lay in between. Here the CDR3 reads CASSLDRATYEQYF. The CDR3 nucleotides read TGTGCCAGCAGCTTGGACAGGGCTACCTACGAGCAGTACTTC.

The chain carries TRBV18 and TRBJ1-2; unclear D gene. CDR1 is KGHSH and CDR2 is LQKENI in the germline V gene. CDR3 size: 12 residues. Trimming removed 2 bases from V and 8 bases from J, with 9 bases in between. The CDR3 is CASSPEGPGYTF. The CDR3 DNA sequence: TGTGCCAGCTCACCAGAGGGTCCCGGCTACACCTTC.

Remarks on this clone: One end of the junction does not line up with germline, which may come from a read error. The chain couples TRBV7-7 to TRBJ2-7, with a tentative D call TRBD1 (6 bases). Germline V gene sequence: CDR1 SSHAT, CDR2 FNYEAQ (reference sequence). This CDR3 has 13 amino acids. CDR3 region: CASSFGTNYEQYF. CDR3 sequence (DNA): TGTGCTAGCAGCTTTGGGACAAATTACGAGCAGTACTTC.

This chain connects TRBV7-6 to TRBJ2-6; TRBD1 might be the D (8 bases). Per the germline V gene, CDR1 is SGHVS and CDR2 is FNYEAQ. Between the trimmed V and J ends, which lost 1 base and 0 bases, there was a span of 13 bases. This CDR3 is built from 18 residues. CDR3 amino acids: CASSLEAGQASGANVLTF. The CDR3 coding sequence is TGTGCCAGCAGCTTAGAAGCGGGACAGGCCTCTGGGGCCAACGTCCTGACTTTC.

This chain joins TRBV11-3 and TRBJ2-5, with 8 bases aligning to TRBD1. V trimming: 4 bases; J trimming: 1 base; junction bases outside the gene matches: 2. Germline assignment: CDR1 SGHNT and CDR2 YENEEA. This CDR3 is built from 14 residues. CDR3 DNA: TGTGCCAGCAGCTCGGACAGGGCCCAAGAGACCCAGTACTTC. It specifies CASSSDRAQETQYF.

This clone was recorded a few times. The CDR3 coding sequence is TGCGCCAGCACTCGCGGAGGACGGGACAATGAGCAGTTCTTC. Its protein product is CASTRGGRDNEQFF. The chain joins TRBV4-1 to TRBJ2-1, with D possibly TRBD2 on 5 matching bases. Trimming shortened V by 7 bases and J by 5 bases, and 15 bases separated the two germline ends. Germline CDR1 MGHRA, CDR2 YSYEKL. This CDR3 region has 14 residues.

This clone was picked up a small number of times. This chain joins TRBV7-8 and TRBJ1-4; 9 bases are shared with TRBD1. This CDR3 is 15 amino acids long. Germline V lookup: CDR1 SGHVS, CDR2 FQNEAQ. The V gene end was trimmed by 3 bases and the J gene end by 7 bases; junction bases not matched to a gene: 6. The CDR3 DNA sequence: TGTGCCAGCAGCTTCAGGGGACAGGGAGTTGAAAAACTGTTTTTT. As protein: CASSFRGQGVEKLFF.

The chain combines TRBV7-2 with TRBJ2-5, with 8 bases aligning to TRBD2. The CDR3 sequence is 14 residues long. CDR1 and CDR2 (germline): SGHTA, FQGNSA. V shed 3 bases and J 1 base; nucleotides not matched to a gene: 1. DNA of the CDR3: TGTGCCAGCAGCTTCGGGACTAGCCAAGAGACCCAGTACTTC. Translating gives CASSFGTSQETQYF. Together with reference TRBV7-2 and TRBJ2-5, the CDR3 gives the full variable domain: GAGVSQSPSNKVTEKGKDVELRCDPISGHTALYWYRQSLGQGLEFLIYFQGNSAPDKSGLPSDRFSAERTGGSVSTLTIQRTQQEDSAVYLCASSFGTSQETQYFGPGTRLLVL.

The chain employs TRBV7-6 and TRBJ1-1, with TRBD1 identical over 9 bases. J was trimmed by 3 bases and V by 0 bases; bases with no gene match: 8. The CDR3 sequence is 17 residues long. CDR1 SGHVS and CDR2 FNYEAQ come from the germline V gene. The CDR3 reads CASSLAPGQGGHTEAFF. CDR3 nucleotides: TGTGCCAGCAGCTTAGCGCCGGGACAGGGTGGGCACACTGAAGCTTTCTTT.

The rearrangement joins TRBV28 to TRBJ2-1; 7 bases map to TRBD1. The V segment lost 5 bases and the J segment 0 bases; nucleotides outside the gene matches: 4. The CDR3 loop spans 15 amino acids. Germline loops: CDR1 MDHEN, CDR2 SYDVKM. CDR3 protein: CASSIQGHSYNEQFF. For the CDR3, the DNA is TGTGCCAGCAGTATACAGGGGCACTCCTACAATGAGCAGTTCTTC.

This sequence joins TRBV18 and TRBJ2-5; 7 bases fit TRBD2. V dropped 8 bases and J dropped 5; count of bases not matched to a gene: 8. Germline CDR1 is KGHSH and CDR2 is LQKENI. This CDR3 comprises 13 residues. The CDR3, as DNA: TGTGCCAGCCAACGGGGGGTTCGGGAGACCCAGTACTTC. Its protein product is CASQRGVRETQYF. Full variable domain (remainder filled in from reference TRBV18 and TRBJ2-5): NAGVMQNPRHLVRRRGQEARLRCSPMKGHSHVYWYRQLPEEGLKFMVYLQKENIIDESGMPKERFSAEFPKEGPSILRIQQVVRGDSAAYFCASQRGVRETQYFGPGTRLLVL.

This chain links TRBV6-1 with TRBJ2-7; 7 bases are a match to TRBD2. Germline V CDR1 and CDR2: MNHNS, SASEGT. The junction had 7 bases not matched to a gene; V was cut back by 3 bases and J by 2 bases. The CDR3 spans 15 residues. CDR3 in DNA: TGTGCCAGCAGTGAGCGTTTGGGAGGGCCCTACGAGCAGTACTTC. Its translation is CASSERLGGPYEQYF.

This chain connects TRBV30 to TRBJ2-1, with D unresolved. CDR1 is GTSNPN and CDR2 is SVGIG in the germline V gene (reference sequence). This CDR3 contains 14 residues. Trimming removed 0 bases from V and 10 bases from J, with 16 bases in between. CDR3 nucleotides: TGTGCCTGGAGTGTAAATCCCTCGCGGTACGAGCAGTTCTTC. Protein product: CAWSVNPSRYEQFF.

The chain couples TRBV27 to TRBJ2-2; tentatively, D is TRBD2 (5 bases). The ends were cut back, 5 bases at V and 5 bases at J, with 15 bases in the middle. Germline loops: CDR1 MNHEY, CDR2 SMNVEV (reference sequence). The CDR3 has 15 residues. The CDR3 spells CASSPKARGTGELFF. As DNA, the CDR3 is TGTGCCAGCAGTCCCAAGGCCCGGGGAACCGGGGAGCTGTTTTTT.

The chain is built from TRBV4-1 and TRBJ1-5; maybe TRBD1 (6 bases). The germline V gene has CDR1 MGHRA and CDR2 YSYEKL. This CDR3 region has 18 residues. V was clipped by 3 bases and J by 1 base, with 19 bases between them. CDR3 in amino acids: CASSQSTLGGLSNQPQHF. The CDR3 DNA follows: TGCGCCAGCAGCCAGTCCACTTTGGGGGGGCTAAGCAATCAGCCCCAGCATTTT.

This clone was seen a handful of times. CDR3 sequence (DNA): TGTGCCAGCAGCTTTTCGACAGATACGCAGTATTTT. Translation gives CASSFSTDTQYF. The rearrangement joins TRBV11-2 to TRBJ2-3; D gene unclear. Looked up from germline, CDR1 is SGHAT and CDR2 is FQNNGV. The CDR3 runs 12 residues. V shed 3 bases and J shed 3 bases, with 4 bases lying between them.

J is TRBJ1-1 and V is TRBV6-5; 8 bases fit TRBD1. The CDR3 totals 13 residues. Germline V lookup: CDR1 MNHEY, CDR2 SVGAGI. The junction had 6 bases not matched to a gene; V was cut back by 6 bases and J by 6 bases. The CDR3 coding sequence is TGTGCCAGCAGAATGACAGGGGTCGCTGAAGCTTTCTTT. Translation: CASRMTGVAEAFF.

The V and J genes are TRBV7-2 and TRBJ2-1; 8 nucleotides match TRBD2. This CDR3 region has 15 residues. Germline V gene sequence: CDR1 SGHTA, CDR2 FQGNSA. The J segment lost 7 bases and the V segment lost 4 bases, leaving 9 bases of the junction unmatched. The CDR3 reads CASSYGGGLSNEQFF. Here the CDR3 DNA reads TGTGCCAGCAGCTACGGGGGGGGGCTATCAAATGAGCAGTTCTTC.

The genes are TRBV10-1 and TRBJ2-7; 9 positions match TRBD1. Germline V gene data show CDR1 as WNHNN and CDR2 as SYGVQD (reference sequence). The CDR3 totals 14 residues. The trim removed 7 bases at V and 6 bases at J, leaving 10 bases unmatched. This CDR3 reads CASNRRDRVGEQYF. In DNA, the CDR3 is TGCGCCAGCAACCGCCGGGACAGGGTTGGCGAGCAGTACTTC.

The V call is TRBV5-1, the J call TRBJ2-3, with 11 nucleotides matching TRBD1. After removal of 0 bases from V and 4 bases from J, the junction contained 10 bases not matched to a gene. This CDR3 is 18 amino acids long. The germline V gene has CDR1 SGHRS and CDR2 YFSETQ. The CDR3 reads CASSLGYSGTGGSDTQYF. The CDR3 region has the DNA TGCGCCAGCAGCTTGGGATATTCCGGGACAGGGGGTTCAGATACGCAGTATTTT.

The chain couples TRBV7-2 to TRBJ2-2; 12 bases fit TRBD2. The CDR3 spans 18 residues. CDR1 and CDR2 (germline): SGHTA, FQGNSA. V lost 2 bases and J lost 3; bases outside the gene matches: 7. For the CDR3, the DNA is TGTGCCAGCAGCTTAAAGGCTAGCGGGGGGGCCGACACCGGGGAGCTGTTTTTT. It codes for CASSLKASGGADTGELFF.

The gene calls are TRBV7-8 and TRBJ2-3; D ambiguous. Germline V CDR1 and CDR2: SGHVS, FQNEAQ. CDR3 size: 13 residues. Trimming removed 1 base from V and 3 bases from J, with 5 bases in between. The chain's CDR3 is CASSLERTDTQYF. Here the CDR3 DNA reads TGTGCCAGCAGCTTAGAGAGGACAGATACGCAGTATTTT. The full variable domain, rest sourced from reference TRBV7-8 and TRBJ2-3, is GAGVSQSPRYKVAKRGQDVALRCDPISGHVSLFWYQQALGQGPEFLTYFQNEAQLDKSGLPSDRFFAERPEGSVSTLKIQRTQQEDSAVYLCASSLERTDTQYFGPGTRLTVL.

The chain combines TRBV5-1 with TRBJ2-7; 10 nucleotides line up with TRBD2. Germline CDR1 and CDR2: SGHRS and YFSETQ. CDR3 length equals 16 residues. Trimming removed 3 bases from V and 4 bases from J; junction bases left unmatched: 10. CDR3 sequence: CASSSAGAGGLYEQYF. CDR3 DNA: TGCGCCAGCAGCTCGGCGGGAGCGGGGGGGCTGTACGAGCAGTACTTC.

The J gene is TRBJ2-3, the V gene TRBV2, with TRBD2 matching 14 bases. V shed 6 bases, J shed 6 bases, and the junction held 14 bases outside the gene matches. The CDR3 contains 18 residues. The germline CDR1 and CDR2 sequences are SNHLY and FYNNEI. The CDR3 bases are TGTGCCAGCAGCGATCCGGGACTAGCGGGGGAAGGGGGGGATACGCAGTATTTT. Its protein product is CASSDPGLAGEGGDTQYF.

The chain carries TRBV18 and TRBJ1-5; tentative D call: TRBD1 (5 bases). In germline, CDR1 is KGHSH, CDR2 LQKENI. The CDR3 consists of 17 residues. Trimming took 5 bases from V and 0 from J, leaving 17 bases between them. In DNA, the CDR3 is TGTGCCAGCTCAGTCCTGGGCGGGGGTAATAGCAATCAGCCCCAGCATTTT. Translation gives CASSVLGGGNSNQPQHF.

For the CDR3, the DNA is TGTGCCAGCAGCTTCGGACCTTTAGCGGGGGGGAACACCGGGGAGCTGTTTTTT. The encoded protein is CASSFGPLAGGNTGELFF. The chain employs TRBV5-6 and TRBJ2-2; 10 bases agree with TRBD2. The CDR3 extends over 18 amino acids. Germline V CDR1 and CDR2: SGHDT, YYEEEE. V dropped 2 bases and J dropped 1; count of bases not matched to a gene: 8.

The chain couples TRBV19 to TRBJ2-2; 9 bases line up with TRBD1. The CDR3 has 16 residues. J gave up 6 bases and V 3 bases, and 8 bases lay outside the gene matches. CDR1 and CDR2 from the germline V gene are LNHDA and SQIVND (reference sequence). CDR3 region: CASSIGDRAGAGELFF. The CDR3, as DNA: TGTGCCAGTAGTATCGGGGACAGGGCGGGGGCCGGGGAGCTGTTTTTT. Full variable domain (outside the CDR3, taken from reference TRBV19 and TRBJ2-2): DGGITQSPKYLFRKEGQNVTLSCEQNLNHDAMYWYRQDPGQGLRLIYYSQIVNDFQKGDIAEGYSVSREKKESFPLTVTSAQKNPTAFYLCASSIGDRAGAGELFFGEGSRLTVL.